This T cell receptor (beta chain) was sequenced in a study of CD8+ T cells in alopecia areata. Study-level information: Tofacitinib administration to treated patients was oral, at 5 to 10 mg twice daily. Treatment with tofacitinib (6 to 18 months) was followed by 6 months off drug.

Sequencing relied on a cDNA template that was reverse transcribed from extracted RNA. Here immunoSEQ multiplex PCR was the method, and the copy in TCRdb shows in-frame clones only, minus some. Among about 170,000 clones listed, 65% to 75% were seen once. The CDR3 is 17 amino acids. Trimming cost V 3 bases and J 1 base, with 21 bases left between them. Germline loops: CDR1 SQVTM, CDR2 ANQGSEA. This clone occurred a few times. The TCR was taken from a human donor with alopecia areata. The chain employs TRBV29-1 and TRBJ1-1, with a possible D match to TRBD1 (6 bases). The specimen was CD8+ T cells sorted from blood, collected at week 0. CDR3 residues: CSVEFQPRGSRNTEAFF. Here the CDR3 DNA reads TGCAGCGTTGAGTTCCAACCCAGGGGTTCGAGGAACACTGAAGCTTTCTTT.